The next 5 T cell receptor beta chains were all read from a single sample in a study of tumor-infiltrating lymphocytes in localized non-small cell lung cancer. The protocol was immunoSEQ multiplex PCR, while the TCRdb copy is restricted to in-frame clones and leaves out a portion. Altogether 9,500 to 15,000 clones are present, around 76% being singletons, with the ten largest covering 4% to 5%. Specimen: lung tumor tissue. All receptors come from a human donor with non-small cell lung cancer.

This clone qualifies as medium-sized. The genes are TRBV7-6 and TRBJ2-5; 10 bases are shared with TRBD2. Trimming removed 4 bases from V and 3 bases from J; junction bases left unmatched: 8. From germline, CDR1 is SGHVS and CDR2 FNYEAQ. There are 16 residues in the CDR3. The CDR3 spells CASSSGELAGEETQYF. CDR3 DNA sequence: TGTGCCAGCAGCTCGGGGGAGCTAGCGGGAGAAGAGACCCAGTACTTC.

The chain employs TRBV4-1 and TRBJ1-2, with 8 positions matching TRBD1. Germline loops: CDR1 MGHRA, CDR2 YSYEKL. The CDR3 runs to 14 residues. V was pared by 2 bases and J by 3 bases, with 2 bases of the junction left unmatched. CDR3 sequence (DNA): TGCGCCAGCAGCCAAAAGACAGGGGACTATGGCTACACCTTC. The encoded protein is CASSQKTGDYGYTF.

The CDR3 DNA reads TGCGCCAGCAGCTTGGGGGCGGGAACCTACGAGCAGTACTTC. Translation: CASSLGAGTYEQYF. The chain links TRBV5-1 to TRBJ2-7; D possibly corresponds to TRBD2 (6 bases). Trimming pared 0 bases from V and 2 bases from J, leaving 9 bases between. The germline V gene has CDR1 SGHRS and CDR2 YFSETQ. This CDR3 region has 14 residues.

This CDR3 reads CASRRLGSLLQETQYF. The CDR3 DNA is TGTGCCAGCAGGCGCCTCGGGTCCCTACTTCAAGAGACCCAGTACTTC. The chain carries TRBV7-9 and TRBJ2-5; the D is unclear. Germline V gene sequence: CDR1 SEHNR, CDR2 FQNEAQ (reference sequence). The CDR3 covers 16 residues. The ends were cut back, 6 bases at V and 2 bases at J, with 19 bases in the middle. Full variable domain (rest looked up from reference TRBV7-9 and TRBJ2-5): DTGVSQNPRHKITKRGQNVTFRCDPISEHNRLYWYRQTLGQGPEFLTYFQNEAQLEKSRLLSDRFSAERPKGSFSTLEIQRTEQGDSAMYLCASRRLGSLLQETQYFGPGTRLLVL.

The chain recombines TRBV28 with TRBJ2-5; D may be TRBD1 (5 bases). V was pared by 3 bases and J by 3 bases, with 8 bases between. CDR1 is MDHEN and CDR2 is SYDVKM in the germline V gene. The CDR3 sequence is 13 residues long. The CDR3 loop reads CASSFAREETQYF. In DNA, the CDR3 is TGTGCCAGCAGTTTCGCCAGGGAAGAGACCCAGTACTTC.